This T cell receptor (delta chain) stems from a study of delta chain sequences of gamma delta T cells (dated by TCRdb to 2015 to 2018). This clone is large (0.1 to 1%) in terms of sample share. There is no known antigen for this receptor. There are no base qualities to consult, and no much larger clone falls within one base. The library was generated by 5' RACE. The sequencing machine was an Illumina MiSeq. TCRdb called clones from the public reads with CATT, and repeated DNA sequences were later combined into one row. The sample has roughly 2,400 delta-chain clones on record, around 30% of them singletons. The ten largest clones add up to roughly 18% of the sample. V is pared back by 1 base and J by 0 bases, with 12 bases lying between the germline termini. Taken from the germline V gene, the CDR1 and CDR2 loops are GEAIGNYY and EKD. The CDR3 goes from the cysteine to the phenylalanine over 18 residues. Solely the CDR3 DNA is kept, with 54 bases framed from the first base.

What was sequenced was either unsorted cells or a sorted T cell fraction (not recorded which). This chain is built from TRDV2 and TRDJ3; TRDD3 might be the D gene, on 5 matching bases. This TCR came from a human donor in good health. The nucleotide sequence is TGTGCCTGTGACACTCCCGGGGGTCGCTCCTGGGACACCCGACAGATGTTTTTC. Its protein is CACDTPGGRSWDTRQMFF.